This T cell receptor beta chain was captured by sequencing in a study of Graves' ophthalmopathy and Graves' hyperthyroidism. Study-wide findings and caveats: The model achieved 55% to 71% sensitivity and 72.22% specificity for ophthalmopathy progression. A classifier, a 13-signature model, separated ophthalmopathy from stable hyperthyroidism with 87.88% sensitivity and less than 83% specificity.

The CDR3 spans 13 residues. The germline V gene encodes CDR1 GTSNPN and CDR2 SVGIG (reference sequence). V gave up 1 base and J gave up 8 bases; unmatched junction bases: 3. A remark on this clonotype: The antigen is not known.

The authors amplified TCR beta CDR3 regions, and they did so from RNA transcripts for repertoire sequencing. RT-PCR in the first round used HTBI primers; a second-round multiplex PCR followed. TCRdb re-called the multiplex PCR reads through MiXCR, storing one row per CDR3 protein. The repertoire holds about 620,000 distinct CDR3 sequences, roughly 20% seen once, with roughly 7.4% in the top ten. Patients with other autoimmune diseases, uncontrolled infections, pregnancy or lactation were excluded. Specimen: peripheral blood. The clonotype comes from a woman younger than 35 with stable Graves' hyperthyroidism. Some clones in this sample may be carry-over from other donors' samples. V gene TRBV30 combines with J gene TRBJ2-7; 12 positions match TRBD1. The CDR3 loop is CAWSGDRGPKQYF. CDR3 nucleotide sequence: TGTGCCTGGAGTGGGGACAGGGGGCCCAAGCAGTACTTC.